This T cell receptor (beta chain) was sequenced during a study of blood T cell repertoires in COVID-19 (dated by TCRdb to about 2020). Notes on the research overall: Samples covering the acute and convalescent phases of COVID-19 were provided by collaborators in the United States, Italy and Spain. The prospective study material was composed of cDNA or gDNA derived from T cells, B-cell-depleted T cells, or PBMCs. The dataset comprised deeply sampled blood TCRbeta repertoires from subjects exposed to, actively infected with, or recovered from COVID-19. The repertoires were released in a freely available public database intended as a resource for research on the immune response to SARS-CoV-2. Samples came from the ongoing ImmuneRACE study (first 160 participants) plus 1,254 subjects from 6 global collaborators. The sample metadata nearly always contained a de-identified subject ID, COVID-19 status, age in years and sex. Where HLA class I and class II types were available, the types were taken from metadata supplied by the sample provider, not from assay-based typing.

As concerns this clone: Which antigen it targets is not known. No clone much larger than this one lies a single base away; base qualities are absent.

General findings and caveats noted by the study authors: The amount of clinical and demographic metadata varied by source and participant and was provided uncurated.

The CDR3 contains 17 residues, cysteine and phenylalanine counted. Only CDR3 DNA remains: 51 bases, in frame from the first base. The CDR1 and CDR2 encoded by the germline V gene (reference sequence) are GTSNPN and SVGIG. V is shortened by 0 bases, J by 2 bases, and the region joining them spans 16 bases. The immunoSEQ Assay, a bias-controlled multiplex PCR, was used to amplify TCRbeta CDR3 regions from genomic DNA. On the authors' methods: Nucleated cell counts per sample were estimated from amplification of reference gene primers within the assay. To quantify the absolute abundance of each unique TCRbeta CDR3 rearrangement, sequence reads were collapsed and filtered. For each sample, productive Simpson clonality was calculated as the square root of Simpson's diversity index across productive rearrangements. In its TCRdb copy, this immuneACCESS table keeps in-frame sequences only and misses some clones. Where compared with another copy, unresolved V genes explain less than half of these, and the others have no known cause. V and J calls and clone size are as listed in that table; D and trimming were resolved from the DNA. This sample has 100,000 to 120,000 clones in its table, and 87% of those were observed once. The ten largest make up roughly 4.9% of the sample.

Collaborating institutions collected whole blood in K2EDTA tubes following their own protocols. For TCRbeta analysis, collaborators shipped samples in one of three forms: frozen whole blood, isolated PBMCs, or DNA extracted from either of those sample types. The source material was peripheral blood. This chain is built from TRBV30 and TRBJ1-4, with a tentative D gene TRBD1 over 5 matching bases. This TCR was sampled from a human donor in a cohort sampled during active COVID-19. The bases read TGTGCCTGGAGTGTGCAGGGTTTTCTGAGGACTAATGAAAAACTGTTTTTT. This gives the protein CAWSVQGFLRTNEKLFF.